The sequence of this T cell receptor (beta chain) was determined in a study of blood T cell repertoires in COVID-19. As for the study in general: COVID-19 samples collected from the United States, Italy and Spain covered acute and convalescent phases. From T cells, B-cell-depleted T cells, or PBMCs came the material, which was cDNA or gDNA.

Seattle's enrolled individuals joined amid active infection and were then monitored longitudinally. Assay: immunoSEQ multiplex PCR; the TCRdb copy retains only in-frame clones and omits some. Seen here are fewer than 300,000 clones, under 85% observed once, and the top ten hold 0.87%. The V gene's germline CDR1 is SGDLS and CDR2 YYNGEE. This CDR3 comprises 15 residues. Trimming at V came to 4 bases and at J to 12 bases, leaving 13 bases not matched to a gene. The sequenced sample consisted of peripheral blood. This chain joins TRBV9 and TRBJ2-6, with 7 bases fitting TRBD1. The TCR was taken from a human donor with COVID-19, enrolled during active disease. The donor label of this sample is uncertain. The CDR3: CASSTRDRPLGVLTF. CDR3 DNA: TGTGCCAGCAGCACACGGGACAGACCGTTGGGCGTCCTGACTTTC.